The present T cell receptor beta chain was sequenced within a study of blood T cells in healthy people across ages (dated by TCRdb to 2015 to 2017). Background for the entire study: In model experiments, template switching captured about one uniquely barcoded TCR beta cDNA molecule for every two T cells. Age-related changes in TCR beta repertoire diversity were measured in the study by deep sequencing normalized with unique cDNA molecular identifiers. Donors were grouped into four age groups: young (average approximately 16 years), middle-aged (under 40), aged (roughly 62) and long-lived (around 82). To avoid experimental bias, donors of different ages were distributed randomly across sequencing lanes. Two additional independent replicas of 1 million unique cDNA reads from the same blood draw were analyzed for two donors (one aged 18 to 30 and one aged 80 or older).

Including cysteine and phenylalanine, the CDR3 has 17 amino acids. The sequence is cut down to CDR3 DNA, 51 bases in frame from base 1. After removal of 4 bases from V and 6 bases from J, the junction retains 16 bases not matched to a gene. CDR1 and CDR2 are drawn from the germline V gene: SGDLS, YYNGEE. The library relied on 5' RACE. Sequencing was carried out with an Illumina HiSeq 2500. The second PCR ran for about 6 to 12 cycles and used a J-beta primer mix along with a sample-barcoded 5' primer. Each TCR beta cDNA molecule received a unique molecular identifier from a template-switch 5' adaptor carrying 12 random nucleotides. At least 2.5 million CDR3-containing paired-end reads were obtained from each sample. First-strand cDNA synthesis was performed from all RNA using the Mint cDNA synthesis kit, with priming by a TRBC-specific oligonucleotide. After uracil-DNA glycosylase treatment, a first 18-cycle PCR used universal primers M1SS and BC2_uni_R on all cDNA. In the paper's pipeline: Normalization of each sample was performed by random selection of 1 million high-quality reads, each carrying a distinct molecular identifier. Reads sharing molecular identifiers were discarded rather than binned into consensus sequences. MiTCR, with a Q25 quality threshold and the strictest error-elimination algorithm, was used for CDR3 identification, clonotype clustering and error correction. Lower-bound total TCR beta diversity was estimated with a nonparametric unseen species model using Euler transformation. In-frame beta chains were kept once TCRdb had trimmed the public reads at Q25 with fastp and called clones with MiXCR. Entries are consolidated by CDR3 protein sequence, retaining the most common genes and DNA. TCRdb, not the authors, supplied the V and J calls. Recorded for this sample are about 750,000 distinct CDR3 sequences; 40% to 65% of them occurred a single time. The ten biggest clones cover about two fifths of the sample.

Comments on this clonotype: Its antigen is unknown. No base qualities exist here, and no much larger clone lies one base off it.

Donors were roughly 40 systemically healthy Caucasian individuals from Russia aged roughly 6 to 100 years. About 10 milliliters of peripheral blood were drawn from each donor into EDTA-treated Vacutainer tubes. Ficoll-Paque density-gradient centrifugation was used to isolate PBMCs, with at least 7 million obtained per sample. Total RNA, at least 6 micrograms per sample, was extracted from PBMCs with Trizol reagent. Naive CD45RAhigh/CD27high T cell percentages were measured by flow cytometry on a PBMC aliquot from every donor. General conclusions and limits of the study: Compared with the aged group, the long-lived group had more naive CD4+ T cells, fewer expanded clones and increased TCR diversity, a pattern suggesting age selection. Since profiling was done on bulk unsorted PBMCs, naive and antigen-experienced compartments could not be conclusively compared. Total diversity estimates from one million sequenced T cells were considered lower bounds and underestimates. Observed TCR beta diversity per million T cells fell roughly linearly with age, and a significant reduction was already apparent by age approximately 40. Because the CMV infection status of the donors was unknown, age-related changes in expanded clonotypes may potentially have been confounded. The percentage of naive T cells measured by flow cytometry correlated strongly with observed TCR beta diversity.

This receptor was taken from an elderly man in good health. The chain links TRBV9 with TRBJ2-1, and 7 junction bases match TRBD1. The sequenced sample was blood. DNA sequence: TGTGCCAGCAGCCCCAAGGGGGCAGGTCGACTGGGCAATGAGCAGTTCTTC. This translates into CASSPKGAGRLGNEQFF. Where the CDR3 stops, the reference TRBV9 and TRBJ2-1 genes take over; the full variable domain is DSGVTQTPKHLITATGQRVTLRCSPRSGDLSVYWYQQSLDQGLQFLIQYYNGEERAKGNILERFSAQQFPDLHSELNLSSLELGDSALYFCASSPKGAGRLGNEQFFGPGTRLTVL.